This is a list of T cell receptor beta chains from one sample in a study of control samples from healthy donors and cancer patients. The protocol was immunoSEQ multiplex PCR, while the TCRdb copy is restricted to in-frame clones and leaves out a portion. The table includes roughly 40,000 clones, roughly 83% detected once. Sequenced sample: blood. These receptors came from a man between 60 and 70 years old in good health. CDR3s include the opening cysteine and the closing phenylalanine or tryptophan. A D gene is named only where the DNA matches it firmly. Some rows have no size entry. The others give once, few or many, or a class for an expanded clone.

j_gene: TRBJ1-5; v_gene: TRBV6-6; d_gene: NA; abundance: NA; CDR3nt: TGTGCCAGCAGTTATTCCCAGGGGAGCGGCCAGCCCCAGCATTTT; CDR3aa: CASSYSQGSGQPQHF
j_gene: TRBJ1-1; v_gene: TRBV4-3; d_gene: NA; abundance: NA; CDR3nt: TGCGCCAGCAGCCAGTGGACGGGGGGAAACACTGAAGCTTTCTTT; CDR3aa: CASSQWTGGNTEAFF
j_gene: TRBJ1-1; v_gene: TRBV5-5; d_gene: NA; abundance: NA; CDR3nt: TGTGCCAGCAGCTTGGTTTTAGGCAGTGCCGCTGAAGCTTTCTTT; CDR3aa: CASSLVLGSAAEAFF
j_gene: TRBJ2-6; v_gene: TRBV5-1; d_gene: NA; abundance: NA; CDR3nt: TGCGCCAGCAGCTTGGGGAGGGTAAGCGACGTCCTGACTTTC; CDR3aa: CASSLGRVSDVLTF
j_gene: TRBJ1-1; v_gene: TRBV3-1/TRBV3-2; d_gene: TRBD1; abundance: NA; CDR3nt: TGTGCCAGCAGCCTATTGACAGGGGCCTCAGCTTTCTTT; CDR3aa: CASSLLTGASAFF
j_gene: TRBJ1-4; v_gene: TRBV2; d_gene: TRBD1; abundance: NA; CDR3nt: TGTGCCAGCAGTGAATTAGACAGGGGTCGTGGAAAACTGTTTTTT; CDR3aa: CASSELDRGRGKLFF
j_gene: TRBJ1-2; v_gene: TRBV6-6; d_gene: NA; abundance: NA; CDR3nt: TGTGCCAGCAGTAAGGATGGCTACACCTTC; CDR3aa: CASSKDGYTF
j_gene: TRBJ1-3; v_gene: TRBV19; d_gene: NA; abundance: once; CDR3nt: TGTGCCAGTCACAGAAGAGACTCTGGAAACACCATATATTTT; CDR3aa: CASHRRDSGNTIYF
j_gene: TRBJ2-2; v_gene: TRBV9; d_gene: NA; abundance: NA; CDR3nt: TGTGCCAGCAAGGCCAGGACCAACACCGGGGAGCTGTTTTTT; CDR3aa: CASKARTNTGELFF
j_gene: TRBJ1-5; v_gene: TRBV30; d_gene: NA; abundance: few; CDR3nt: TGTGCCTGGAGCGGGACATCGGGCAATCAGCCCCAGCATTTT; CDR3aa: CAWSGTSGNQPQHF
j_gene: TRBJ1-2; v_gene: TRBV6-4; d_gene: TRBD1; abundance: NA; CDR3nt: TGTGCCAGCAGGCAGACAGGGGTCGACTATGGCTACACCTTC; CDR3aa: CASRQTGVDYGYTF
j_gene: TRBJ2-7; v_gene: TRBV3-1/TRBV3-2; d_gene: NA; abundance: NA; CDR3nt: TGTGCCAGCAGCCAAGTTGATTCCTACGAGCAGTACTTC; CDR3aa: CASSQVDSYEQYF
j_gene: TRBJ1-3; v_gene: TRBV3-1/TRBV3-2; d_gene: NA; abundance: NA; CDR3nt: TGTGCCAGCAGCCAAGTCCGAAGTACTGGAAACACCATATATTTT; CDR3aa: CASSQVRSTGNTIYF
j_gene: TRBJ2-1; v_gene: TRBV5-1; d_gene: NA; abundance: NA; CDR3nt: TGCGCCAGCAGCTTGGGGGCCAGCTCCTACAATGAGCAGTTCTTC; CDR3aa: CASSLGASSYNEQFF
j_gene: TRBJ2-3; v_gene: TRBV6-5; d_gene: TRBD1; abundance: once; CDR3nt: TGTGCCAGCAGTTTGGGGACAGGGTCTAACACAGATACGCAGTATTTT; CDR3aa: CASSLGTGSNTDTQYF
j_gene: TRBJ2-1; v_gene: TRBV5-4; d_gene: TRBD2; abundance: NA; CDR3nt: TGTGCCAGCAGCTTGAATGGACTAGCCCTCCCTCGGGAGCAGTTCTTC; CDR3aa: CASSLNGLALPREQFF
j_gene: TRBJ2-7; v_gene: TRBV18; d_gene: TRBD2; abundance: NA; CDR3nt: TGTGCCAGCTCACCAAAAGGAACTAGCGGGAGCCACGAGCAGTACTTC; CDR3aa: CASSPKGTSGSHEQYF
j_gene: TRBJ2-3; v_gene: TRBV5-5; d_gene: NA; abundance: NA; CDR3nt: TGTGCCAGCAGCTCCGTCCCGGGGGGCTACGCAGATACGCAGTATTTT; CDR3aa: CASSSVPGGYADTQYF
j_gene: TRBJ2-7; v_gene: TRBV18; d_gene: TRBD1; abundance: NA; CDR3nt: TGTGCCAGCTCACAACAGGGGGCGGGATACGAGCAGTACTTC; CDR3aa: CASSQQGAGYEQYF
j_gene: TRBJ1-2; v_gene: TRBV30; d_gene: TRBD1; abundance: NA; CDR3nt: TGTGCCTGGAGTGCCCCCGGGACAGGGTTCATAATCTATGGCTACACCTTC; CDR3aa: CAWSAPGTGFIIYGYTF
j_gene: TRBJ2-3; v_gene: TRBV5-1; d_gene: NA; abundance: NA; CDR3nt: TGCGCCAGCAGCTTGGAACAGGGACCCACAGATACGCAGTATTTT; CDR3aa: CASSLEQGPTDTQYF
j_gene: TRBJ2-3; v_gene: TRBV5-6; d_gene: NA; abundance: NA; CDR3nt: TGTGCTTCCGCCGGGGTCGCAAGCACAGATACGCAGTATTTT; CDR3aa: CASAGVASTDTQYF
j_gene: TRBJ1-2; v_gene: TRBV28; d_gene: NA; abundance: NA; CDR3nt: TGTGCCAGCAGACTCCGACCGGGCAGGGAAGGCTACACCTTC; CDR3aa: CASRLRPGREGYTF